This paragraph covers one T cell receptor beta chain sequence. Its cognate antigen is unknown. The V gene end was trimmed by 3 bases and the J gene end by 1 base; junction bases not matched to a gene: 17. The CDR3 has 20 amino acids. CDR1 and CDR2 from the germline V gene are MNHNS and SASEGT. This sample is part of a study of OX40 agonist ivuxolimab in advanced cancers. Whole-study results and caveats: The mean number of expanded clones was higher in CD8+ T cells than in CD4+.

The table came from immunoSEQ multiplex PCR; TCRdb's copy has only in-frame clones and leaves some out. Here the sample spans some 90,000 clones, over 75% being singletons. On cycle 4 day 1 and cycle 7 day 1, as well as at baseline, blood was sampled. This clonotype originated in an adult with an advanced solid tumor such as melanoma, head and neck, liver or kidney cancer. The source material was CD4+ or CD8+ T cells sorted from blood, sampled in a trial of the OX40 agonist ivuxolimab. The gene calls are TRBV6-1 and TRBJ2-7; the match to TRBD2 covers 11 bases. CDR3 sequence reads: CASSDRAGTSGLQGSYEQYF. CDR3 sequence (DNA): TGTGCCAGCAGTGATAGAGCGGGGACTAGCGGATTACAGGGGTCCTACGAGCAGTACTTC.